These 16 T cell receptor beta chains share one sample of origin, sequenced in a study of blood T cell repertoires in COVID-19. TCRdb's copy holds only in-frame clones and misses some; the assay was immunoSEQ multiplex PCR. In the table there are some 88,000 clones, around 75% of which are singletons. The sequenced sample was peripheral blood. These receptors were obtained from a human donor in a cohort sampled during active COVID-19.

V usage is TRBV25-1 and J usage is TRBJ2-5; 11 positions agree with TRBD1. Germline CDR1 MGHDK, CDR2 SYGVNS. CDR3 size: 16 residues. V lost 3 bases and J lost 5; bases outside the gene matches: 8. The CDR3 nucleotides read TGTGCCAGCAGTGACACCCCGGGACAGGGGGTTGAGACCCAGTACTTC. It codes for CASSDTPGQGVETQYF.

This chain uses TRBV7-2 with TRBJ2-7; TRBD2 agrees at 11 bases. Trimming at V came to 3 bases and at J to 6 bases, leaving 10 bases not matched to a gene. Looked up from germline, CDR1 is SGHTA and CDR2 is FQGNSA. There are 16 residues in the CDR3. CDR3 bases: TGTGCCAGCAGCTTCTTTTTGCTAGCGGGAGGTAGCGAGCAGTACTTC. Protein sequence: CASSFFLLAGGSEQYF.

The CDR3 here is CASDRRAPKQFF. In DNA form, the CDR3 reads TGTGCCAGCGACCGGCGGGCACCGAAGCAGTTCTTC. This sequence joins TRBV5-8 and TRBJ2-1; TRBD2 might be the D (5 bases). The CDR3 covers 12 residues. Deletions cut 7 bases from V and 11 bases from J, with 16 bases between. Germline V gene data show CDR1 as SGHTS and CDR2 as YDEGEE. The full variable domain, completed using reference TRBV5-8 and TRBJ2-1, is EAGVTQSPTHLIKTRGQQATLRCSPISGHTSVYWYQQALGLGLQFLLWYDEGEERNRGNFPPRFSGRQFPNYSSELNVNALELEDSALYLCASDRRAPKQFFGPGTRLTVL.

The chain uses TRBV4-2 and TRBJ2-5, with D hard to call. Deletions cut 0 bases from V and 5 bases from J, with 13 bases between. The CDR3 is made up of 15 amino acids. Germline CDR1 reads LGHNA; CDR2 reads YNFKEQ. CDR3 in DNA: TGTGCCAGCAGCCAAGAGACGGCTAGAGCTGAGACCCAGTACTTC. Translation: CASSQETARAETQYF.

This clone was counted a single time. The rearrangement links TRBV6-1 to TRBJ1-1; D is unresolved. V shed 3 bases and J shed 0 bases, with 11 bases lying between them. CDR3 size: 15 residues. The germline gives CDR1 MNHNS, CDR2 SASEGT. In nucleotides, the CDR3 is TGTGCCAGCAGTGAGGGCAGAAAAATGAACACTGAAGCTTTCTTT. It is translated as CASSEGRKMNTEAFF.

As regards this clone: Other DNA sequences of this sample code for an identical CDR3. The rearrangement joins TRBV28 to TRBJ2-1; 7 nucleotides agree with TRBD1. The junction had 3 bases not matched to a gene; V was cut back by 6 bases and J by 1 base. CDR1 and CDR2 (germline): MDHEN, SYDVKM. This CDR3 comprises 14 residues. The CDR3 protein is CASSSGGSYNEQFF. For the CDR3, the DNA is TGTGCCAGCAGCTCAGGGGGATCCTACAATGAGCAGTTCTTC.

The rearrangement uses TRBV2 and TRBJ2-1; D is unclear. CDR1 SNHLY and CDR2 FYNNEI come from the germline V gene. Trimming left V 8 bases short and J 6 bases short, with 20 bases between. The CDR3 is 15 residues long. CDR3 protein: CASHGGGRGGNEQFF. Here the CDR3 DNA reads TGTGCCAGCCACGGTGGCGGAAGAGGTGGCAATGAGCAGTTCTTC.

This sequence joins TRBV19 and TRBJ1-1, with D unresolved. This CDR3 spans 14 amino acids. The V end was cut by 6 bases, the J end by 3 bases, with 14 bases between. Germline CDR1 reads LNHDA; CDR2 reads SQIVND (reference sequence). CDR3 sequence (DNA): TGTGCCAGTAGCGCGGCAGATCAAGACACTGAAGCTTTCTTT. Its protein is CASSAADQDTEAFF.

The rearrangement uses TRBV7-6 and TRBJ2-2; no clear D. The CDR3 consists of 14 residues. With 2 bases removed from V and 4 bases from J, the gap between germline ends came to 8 bases. Germline-derived CDR1 and CDR2 are SGHVS and FNYEAQ. CDR3 sequence (DNA): TGTGCCAGCAGCTTAAACTTCCGCACCGGGGAGCTGTTTTTT. Its protein product is CASSLNFRTGELFF.

This chain uses TRBV10-3 with TRBJ1-1; 12 bases line up with TRBD1. Trimming cost V 5 bases and J 9 bases; bases outside gene matches: 7. Germline-derived CDR1 and CDR2 are ENHRY and SYGVKD. The CDR3 is 14 residues long. CDR3 protein: CAISPRDRGRQAFF. CDR3 in DNA: TGTGCCATCAGTCCCCGGGACAGGGGGCGTCAAGCTTTCTTT.

This chain joins TRBV5-4 and TRBJ1-4; D gene ambiguous. CDR3 length equals 14 residues. Trimming pared 0 bases from V and 8 bases from J, leaving 11 bases between. The germline V gene has CDR1 SGHNT and CDR2 YYREEE (reference sequence). The CDR3: CASSLGQPREKLFF. The CDR3 DNA reads as TGTGCCAGCAGCTTGGGTCAGCCTAGGGAAAAACTGTTTTTT. Using reference TRBV5-4 and TRBJ1-4 for the parts outside the CDR3, the full variable domain is ETGVTQSPTHLIKTRGQQVTLRCSSQSGHNTVSWYQQALGQGPQFIFQYYREEENGRGNFPPRFSGLQFPNYSSELNVNALELDDSALYLCASSLGQPREKLFFGSGTQLSVL.

The chain joins TRBV30 to TRBJ1-1, with D unclear. This CDR3 region has 12 residues. V lost 3 bases and J 1 base, leaving 6 bases between the germline ends. Germline-derived CDR1 and CDR2 are GTSNPN and SVGIG (reference sequence). The CDR3 DNA is TGTGCCTGGAGCCTCGGGAACACTGAAGCTTTCTTT. Translating it yields CAWSLGNTEAFF.

The CDR3 DNA sequence: TGCAGCGTTCCCCCTCCGGGAGAGTGGGGCAATGAGCAGTTCTTC. Translation gives CSVPPPGEWGNEQFF. The V and J genes are TRBV29-1 and TRBJ2-1, with a weak D call TRBD2 (6 bases). Germline V gene lookup returns CDR1 SQVTM and CDR2 ANQGSEA. V lost 5 bases and J lost 6, with 20 bases in between. The CDR3 covers 15 residues.

J is TRBJ2-3 and V is TRBV29-1; 7 nucleotides agree with TRBD2. This CDR3 region has 15 residues. J lost 3 bases, V lost 2 bases, and 8 bases had no gene match. CDR1 SQVTM and CDR2 ANQGSEA come from the germline V gene. The CDR3 region is CSVELLAGGTDTQYF. The DNA for the CDR3 is TGCAGCGTTGAATTATTAGCGGGCGGTACAGATACGCAGTATTTT.

This clone was detected only a few times. V and J are TRBV7-9 and TRBJ2-7, with 9 bases lining up with TRBD1. The germline CDR1 and CDR2 sequences are SEHNR and FQNEAQ (reference sequence). The CDR3 has 15 amino acids. Trimming removed 5 bases from V and 5 bases from J; junction bases left unmatched: 10. This CDR3 reads CASSAGTGSRDEQYF. In DNA form, the CDR3 reads TGTGCCAGCAGCGCCGGGACAGGGAGTCGCGACGAGCAGTACTTC. The variable domain in full, with the rest retrieved from reference TRBV7-9 and TRBJ2-7, is DTGVSQNPRHKITKRGQNVTFRCDPISEHNRLYWYRQTLGQGPEFLTYFQNEAQLEKSRLLSDRFSAERPKGSFSTLEIQRTEQGDSAMYLCASSAGTGSRDEQYFGPGTRLTVT.

The chain employs TRBV2 and TRBJ1-6; D is possibly TRBD1 (6 bases). This CDR3 is 15 amino acids long. CDR1 SNHLY and CDR2 FYNNEI come from the germline V gene. V lost 4 bases, J lost 0 bases, and 7 bases lay in between. The CDR3 here is CASSVGGSYNSPLHF. Written as DNA, the CDR3 is TGTGCCAGCAGTGTAGGGGGCTCCTATAATTCACCCCTCCACTTT.